The 7 T cell receptor beta chains in this list originate from one sample, sequenced in a study of shared clonotypes between healthy human individuals. This table comes from immunoSEQ multiplex PCR, and its TCRdb copy is limited to in-frame clones, with some not included. This table holds approximately 1.1 million clones, 75% to 80% found once. Sequencing input: memory CD4+ T cells from PBMCs. The subset: CD45RA-negative fraction. The receptors stem from a man in his late teens or twenties in good health. Some clones in this sample may be carry-over from other donors' samples.

CDR3 loop: CSAREWHRGTSGELFF. Written as DNA, the CDR3 is TGCAGCGCCCGAGAATGGCACAGGGGAACATCAGGGGAGCTGTTTTTT. J is TRBJ2-2 and V is TRBV29-1; 7 nucleotides line up with TRBD1. Germline trimming cut 7 bases from V and 8 bases from J; bases unmatched to any gene: 19. The germline gives CDR1 SQVTM, CDR2 ANQGSEA. The CDR3 sequence is 16 residues long.

This clone showed up just once. This chain joins TRBV11-1 and TRBJ1-6; TRBD1 aligns across 9 bases. CDR3 size: 15 residues. Trimming took 1 base from V and 7 from J; bases not matched to a gene: 2. In germline, CDR1 is SGHAT, CDR2 FQDESV (reference sequence). As DNA, the CDR3 is TGTGCCAGCAGCTTAGAGGACAGGGGAAATTCACCCCTCCACTTT. Its protein is CASSLEDRGNSPLHF. The variable domain in full, completed from reference TRBV11-1 and TRBJ1-6, reads EAEVAQSPRYKITEKSQAVAFWCDPISGHATLYWYRQILGQGPELLVQFQDESVVDDSQLPKDRFSAERLKGVDSTLKIQPAELGDSAMYLCASSLEDRGNSPLHFGNGTRLTVT.

This clone was seen many times. V usage is TRBV27 and J usage is TRBJ1-1; the D gene is possibly TRBD1 (6 bases). The CDR3 is 15 residues long. Germline V gene data show CDR1 as MNHEY and CDR2 as SMNVEV (reference sequence). The V end was cut by 0 bases, the J end by 0 bases, with 8 bases between. The chain's CDR3 is CASSLSDSLNTEAFF. CDR3 DNA: TGTGCCAGCAGTTTATCGGACAGTTTGAACACTGAAGCTTTCTTT.

This sequence joins TRBV25-1 and TRBJ1-6; D is unresolved. Trimming pared 2 bases from V and 6 bases from J, leaving 5 bases between. The CDR3 contains 13 residues. CDR1 and CDR2 (germline): MGHDK, SYGVNS. The CDR3 DNA sequence: TGTGCCAGCAGTGAACCAGCTAATTCACCCCTCCACTTT. Translated, it gives CASSEPANSPLHF.

The V and J genes are TRBV5-1 and TRBJ2-5; 7 bases are a match to TRBD1. V lost 5 bases and J lost 2; bases outside the gene matches: 6. The V gene's germline CDR1 is SGHRS and CDR2 YFSETQ. The CDR3 has 14 residues. The CDR3, as DNA: TGCGCCAGCAGAATAGGACAGGCTCAAGAGACCCAGTACTTC. It translates to CASRIGQAQETQYF.

V is TRBV28 and J is TRBJ2-7, with D perhaps TRBD1 (5 bases). This CDR3 region has 16 residues. Trimming removed 2 bases from V and 2 bases from J, with 16 bases in between. Germline V gene data show CDR1 as MDHEN and CDR2 as SYDVKM. The CDR3 region is CASSLMSGSIPYEQYF. CDR3 nucleotides: TGTGCCAGCAGTTTAATGTCAGGGTCCATTCCCTACGAGCAGTACTTC.

The CDR3 nucleotides are TGTGCCAGCAGCTTGGATAGGGGGGCCACTAACTATGGCTACACCTTC. Residues: CASSLDRGATNYGYTF. The chain combines TRBV5-6 with TRBJ1-2; TRBD1 might be the D (6 bases). The germline V and J ends were trimmed by 0 bases and 0 bases, with 12 bases remaining between them. The V gene's germline CDR1 is SGHDT and CDR2 YYEEEE. CDR3 size: 16 residues. Full variable domain (outside the CDR3, taken from reference TRBV5-6 and TRBJ1-2): DAGVTQSPTHLIKTRGQQVTLRCSPKSGHDTVSWYQQALGQGPQFIFQYYEEEERQRGNFPDRFSGHQFPNYSSELNVNALLLGDSALYLCASSLDRGATNYGYTFGSGTRLTVV.